What follows is one T cell receptor (beta chain) and its context. Its antigen is undetermined. These data are taken from a study of cytomegalovirus exposure and HLA in healthy donors. Overall study results and limits: Accurate prediction of HLA-A and HLA-B alleles (for most subjects) was reportedly achieved from TCR beta sequences. Per published reports, the classifier diagnosed cytomegalovirus status with high specificity and sensitivity.

Primers included in the PCR were 60 Vbeta and 13 Jbeta primers. Libraries were prepared by immunoSEQ multiplex PCR; TCRdb keeps only in-frame clonotypes and omits some of them. Of under 150,000 clones listed, around 80% are singletons. This CDR3 spans 17 amino acids. V lost 2 bases to trimming and J lost 10 bases; unmatched junction nucleotides: 9. Germline V gives CDR1 SGHVS, CDR2 FQNEAQ. The sequence derives from a male donor in good health and CMV-seropositive. The sequenced material came from PBMCs. The chain uses TRBV7-8 and TRBJ2-1; 15 bases align to TRBD2. The DNA of the CDR3 is TGTGCCAGCAGCTTAAATACGGGACTAGCGGGAGGTGGAGAGCAGTTCTTC. Protein product: CASSLNTGLAGGGEQFF.